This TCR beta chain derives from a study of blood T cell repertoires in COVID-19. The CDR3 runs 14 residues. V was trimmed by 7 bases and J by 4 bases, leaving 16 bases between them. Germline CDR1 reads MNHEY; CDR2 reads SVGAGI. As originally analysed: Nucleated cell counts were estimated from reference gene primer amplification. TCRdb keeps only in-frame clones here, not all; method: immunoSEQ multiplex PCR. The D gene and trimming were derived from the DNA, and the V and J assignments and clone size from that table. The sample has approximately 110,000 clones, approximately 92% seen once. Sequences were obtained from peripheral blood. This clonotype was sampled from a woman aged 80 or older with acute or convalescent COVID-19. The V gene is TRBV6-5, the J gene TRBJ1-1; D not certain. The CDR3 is CASTLTEGITEAFF. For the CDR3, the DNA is TGTGCCAGCACCCTCACGGAGGGAATCACTGAAGCTTTCTTT.